This TCR beta chain originates from a study of shared clonotypes between healthy human individuals (dated by TCRdb to about 2020). Regarding the complete study: A few men and two women, aged 18 to 49 years, made up the cohort. Per donor, three plates each were used for CD4 naive and CD4 memory, two for CD8 naive, and one for CD8 memory. Blood TCR repertoires of about 5 healthy adults were deeply sequenced to estimate repertoire size and the extent of clonotype sharing between individuals. To increase sequencing depth and limit assay-specific biases, TCR repertoire library preparation and sequencing were carried out by different laboratories using diverse techniques. Leukapheresis yielded between about 0.94 and 10 billion PBMCs per donor.

From the germline V gene, CDR1 is WSHSY and CDR2 is SAAADI. The CDR3, from cysteine to phenylalanine, totals 13 residues. The entry retains the CDR3 DNA only, 39 bases that are in frame from base 1. The junction carries 9 bases between V and J, which are trimmed by 0 bases and 7 bases respectively. Using the deep immunoSEQ assay, multiplex PCR amplified TCR CDR3 regions from genomic DNA. Extracted genomic DNA from each cell subset was spread evenly across all wells of several immunoSEQ 96-well plates, with each plate serving as a replicate. Each replicate PCR for sorted subsets received around 200 ng genomic DNA, equal to 28,000 or so T cell genomes. Purified libraries were measured with a Qubit 3.0 fluorometer, size-checked on a Bioanalyzer 2100, and measured again with the KAPA Library Quantification kit. A separate single-read 150-cycle Illumina NextSeq 550 flow cell was used to sequence each immunoSEQ 96-well plate. The paper's processing steps were these. Because only junctional sequences without quality scores were contained in the immunoSEQ output, filtering matching that applied to full-length reads could not be performed. Sequences were annotated with PyIR, a Python wrapper for IgBLAST v1.9, using IMGT germline references to assign V/J genes and CDR3. Reads with weak V/J assignments (E-value above 1e-6), missing CDR3, stop codons, out-of-frame junctions, or ambiguous translated residues were removed. V3J clonotypes were defined by identical inferred V gene, J gene, and CDR3 amino acid sequence. Percentage overlap between repertoires was calculated by dividing the number of shared unique clonotypes by the size of the smaller repertoire. Richness of each repertoire was evaluated using RTK rarefaction, the Chao1 estimator, and Recon v2.1 estimates of unobserved clonotypes. OLGA was used to compute generation probabilities for all TCRbeta clonotypes that the gDNA method yielded from a handful of donors. Held by TCRdb, this immuneACCESS table contains in-frame sequences only and omits some clones. Under half of the omission traces to an unresolved V gene where checked; the cause of the rest is unknown. From that table come the V and J calls and clone size; the DNA was used to work out D and trimming. The table for this sample lists around 2,000,000 clones; approximately 94% of them were counted only once. The biggest ten clones account for around 1% of the sample.

CD8 naive samples were obtained by positive selection for CCR7 among CD45RO-negative cells, yielding a CD45RA+CCR7+ population from which TemRA cells were excluded. Healthy HIV-negative adults with no recently reported acute infections or vaccinations were included as donors. Every donor was a Caucasian adult residing in Nashville, Tennessee, USA. After blood collection by leukapheresis, PBMCs were isolated using Ficoll-Histopaque density gradient centrifugation and then cryopreserved in the vapor phase of liquid nitrogen. Analytical flow cytometry was used to check the purity and quantity of every magnetically sorted T cell population. Genomic DNA was isolated from every sorted fraction and measured by UV absorbance on a Nanodrop 2000c. Concerning this clone: Its antigen remains unidentified. Base quality data are lacking; no much larger clone is found one base away.

Broader findings and caveats from the paper: Sampling was limited to blood, and TCR repertoires in tissue likely differ from TCR repertoires in blood. Naive subsets generally had larger estimated clonotype richness than memory subsets. Across several donors, around 5% of naive CD4, 3.5% of naive CD8, about 2.3% of memory CD4, and under 0.45% of memory CD8 clonotypes were shared. Because the study included a small number of donors, the genetic and exposure-history diversity represented was limited. Pairwise subsampling indicated that sequencing depth was expected to affect the degree of clonotype sharing among donors. Compared with non-shared clonotypes, clonotypes shared by all four sorted-subset donors had higher generation probabilities. Incomplete sequencing was indicated by rarefaction of sorted-subset datasets, despite the large sequencing depth.

The receptor comes from a man aged 18 to 35 in good health. Sequencing was done on a sample of naive CD8+ T cells sorted from blood. What this sample's cell subset or site label stands for: CD45RA+CCR7+. This chain joins TRBV10-2 to TRBJ1-2; the best D guess is TRBD1, with 5 bases matching. The sequence in DNA is TGCGCCAGCAGTGAGTCACAGGTTTCTGGCTACACCTTC. Its translation reads: CASSESQVSGYTF.